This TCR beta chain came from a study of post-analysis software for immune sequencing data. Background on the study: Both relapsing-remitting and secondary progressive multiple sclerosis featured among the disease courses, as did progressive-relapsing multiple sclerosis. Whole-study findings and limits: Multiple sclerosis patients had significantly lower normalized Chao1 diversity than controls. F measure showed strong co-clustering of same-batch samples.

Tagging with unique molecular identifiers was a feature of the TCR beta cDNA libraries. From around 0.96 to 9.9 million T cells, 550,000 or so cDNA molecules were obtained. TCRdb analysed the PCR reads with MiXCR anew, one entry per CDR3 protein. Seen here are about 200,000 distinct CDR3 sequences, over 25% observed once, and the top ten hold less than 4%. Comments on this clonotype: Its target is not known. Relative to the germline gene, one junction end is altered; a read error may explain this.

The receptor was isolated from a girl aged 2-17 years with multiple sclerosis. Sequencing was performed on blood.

CDR3 DNA: TGTGTCAGCAGCTTGGACGGTAACACTGAAGCTTTCTTT. Translating it yields CVSSLDGNTEAFF. This sequence joins TRBV7-2 and TRBJ1-1; D not certain. The CDR3 length is 13 residues. Germline V gives CDR1 SGHTA, CDR2 FQGNSA.